The 8 T cell receptor beta chains below were found in one sample sequenced in a study of T cells after yellow fever vaccination. TCRdb reanalysed the 5' RACE reads using MiXCR and keeps one entry per CDR3 protein. Of under 600,000 distinct CDR3 sequences in the sample, about a fifth were seen once. Source: PBMCs, taken roughly 20 days after the first yellow fever vaccination. These receptors were collected from a man aged 18 to 29 who received the YFV17D yellow fever vaccine.

This sequence joins TRBV4-2 and TRBJ2-7; 10 positions match TRBD2. The CDR3 is made up of 16 amino acids. The V and J ends lost 7 bases and 0 bases, in that order; junction bases with no gene match: 9. Germline-derived CDR1 and CDR2 are LGHNA and YNFKEQ. The CDR3 is CASMLSGGTPSYEQYF. DNA for the CDR3: TGTGCCAGCATGCTTAGCGGGGGGACACCCTCCTACGAGCAGTACTTC.

The chain employs TRBV4-1 and TRBJ2-1, with TRBD2 identical over 12 bases. CDR3 length: 16 amino acids. Germline CDR1 and CDR2: MGHRA and YSYEKL. J lost 7 bases, V lost 4 bases, and 8 bases had no gene match. CDR3 loop: CASSLTLAGGMNEQFF. CDR3 nucleotides: TGCGCCAGCAGCCTAACCCTAGCGGGGGGGATGAATGAGCAGTTCTTC.

The chain joins TRBV4-2 to TRBJ2-2; 7 bases align to TRBD2. The germline CDR1 and CDR2 sequences are LGHNA and YNFKEQ. V gave up 2 bases and J gave up 6 bases; unmatched junction bases: 12. The CDR3 is made up of 17 amino acids. CDR3 bases: TGTGCCAGCAGCCAATCTCTGGGGGGGTCGGGGGCCGGGGAGCTGTTTTTT. This sequence encodes CASSQSLGGSGAGELFF.

This clonotype showed up just a few times. The chain combines TRBV5-1 with TRBJ2-7; 7 bases are shared with TRBD1. After removal of 3 bases from V and 0 bases from J, the junction contained 6 bases not matched to a gene. CDR1 SGHRS and CDR2 YFSETQ come from the germline V gene. This CDR3 spans 15 amino acids. The CDR3 nucleotides read TGCGCCAGCAGCTGGGGGACAGCGAGCTCCTACGAGCAGTACGTC. It encodes CASSWGTASSYEQYV.

This clonotype was seen more than once but under ten times. CDR3 in DNA: TGCGCCAGCAGCCAAGATACAGGGCACACCGGGGAGCTGTTTTTT. This encodes CASSQDTGHTGELFF. The chain joins TRBV4-3 to TRBJ2-2; D is possibly TRBD1 (6 bases). The V gene lost 0 bases and the J gene lost 3 bases, with 8 bases spanning the gap. Germline loops: CDR1 LGHNA, CDR2 YSLEER. This CDR3 has 15 amino acids.

This clonotype showed up just a few times. This sequence joins TRBV28 and TRBJ1-2; 8 bases are a match to TRBD1. The CDR3 length is 16 residues. The trim removed 3 bases at V and 6 bases at J, leaving 12 bases unmatched. CDR1 is MDHEN, CDR2 SYDVKM, per germline. CDR3 sequence: CASSLDLGQVINGYTF. The CDR3 nucleotides read TGTGCCAGCAGTTTGGACCTGGGACAGGTTATTAATGGCTACACCTTC.

The chain employs TRBV3-1 and TRBJ1-2; D unclear. V lost 1 base and J lost 4, with 10 bases in between. The CDR3 loop spans 14 amino acids. In germline, CDR1 is LGHDT, CDR2 YNNKEL (reference sequence). CDR3 in amino acids: CASSQGGNLYGYTF. The CDR3 bases are TGTGCCAGCAGCCAAGGTGGGAACCTCTATGGCTACACCTTC.

Notes on this clonotype: This may be a read error: a much more frequent sequence differs by one nucleotide. V usage is TRBV12-3 or TRBV12-4 and J usage is TRBJ1-1, with TRBD1 identical over 7 bases. The CDR3 is 14 residues long. The CDR3 loop is CASVLTGANTDAFF. The CDR3 nucleotides read TGTGCCAGCGTACTAACAGGGGCTAACACTGACGCTTTCTTT.